This TCR beta chain was captured by sequencing in a study of CD8 T cells in ankylosing spondylitis. The study's findings and limits: Significantly higher representation of disease-linked clones was reported for matched ankylosing spondylitis synovial fluid. Existing reports had already noted some motif variants in reactive arthritis synovial fluid and blood. A TCR beta motif made of eight highly homologous variants seemed typical of ankylosing spondylitis blood.

This CDR3 region has 13 residues. The V end was cut by 5 bases, the J end by 9 bases, with 11 bases between. This clonotype was picked up a small number of times. The antigen is unknown. Via MiXCR, TCRdb re-called the 5' RACE reads, giving one row per CDR3 protein. The sample carries about 500,000 distinct CDR3 sequences, about 13% recorded once. The V gene is TRBV12-3 or TRBV12-4, the J gene TRBJ1-6; no clear D. Sequencing was performed on blood, either unsorted or a sorted T cell fraction (not recorded which). The clonotype comes from a male donor with ankylosing spondylitis. The CDR3 here is CASSLTPRSPLHF. Here the CDR3 DNA reads TGTGCCAGCAGTCTAACCCCCCGTTCACCCCTCCACTTT.